Listed below are T cell receptor beta chains from one sample, sequenced in a study of CD8 T cells in ankylosing spondylitis. TCRdb called the 5' RACE reads again in MiXCR, with one record for every CDR3 protein. The data show 200,000 to 250,000 distinct CDR3 sequences, around 25% seen once. Sequenced material: blood, either unsorted or a sorted T cell fraction (not recorded which). All receptors come from a male donor with ankylosing spondylitis or in good health (not recorded which). CDR3s include the opening cysteine and the closing phenylalanine or tryptophan. D genes are given only for firm matches. A row's size may be missing; if present it is once, few, many or a size class.

>TRBV27|TRBJ2-1|.|.
TGTGCCAGCAGTTTAGACTGGCTTTCCTACAATGAGCAGTTCTTC
CASSLDWLSYNEQFF
>TRBV18|TRBJ2-7|many|TRBD2
TGTGCCAGCTCGCTCGGGACTAGCGGGCTTATCTCCTACGAGCAGTACTTC
CASSLGTSGLISYEQYF
>TRBV29-1|TRBJ2-5|.|.
TGCGGCGTATCGGGGCGGGAGACCCAGTACTTC
CGVSGRETQYF
>TRBV29-1|TRBJ2-3|many|.
TGCAGCGTTTTGGGGGAGTACGATACGCAGTATTTT
CSVLGEYDTQYF
>TRBV3-1|TRBJ1-5|.|.
TGTGCCAGCAGCCAGTCAGTCAATCAGCCCCAGCATTTT
CASSQSVNQPQHF
>TRBV4-1|TRBJ2-1|.|.
TGCGCCAGCAGCCAAGTGGATCTAGTGTCCTACAATGAGCAGTTCTTC
CASSQVDLVSYNEQFF
>TRBV19|TRBJ2-3|few|TRBD2
TGTGCCGCCGGACTAGCGGGAGCAGATACGCAGTATTTT
CAAGLAGADTQYF
>TRBV20-1|TRBJ2-2|few|.
TGCAGTGCTAGAGTTCCTAGTTTGGCCATCGGGGAGCTGTTTTTT
CSARVPSLAIGELFF
>TRBV10-3|TRBJ2-2|few|.
TGTGCCATCAGTATCAGGACGAACCTCCTGGGCCTAACCGGGGAGCTGTTTTTT
CAISIRTNLLGLTGELFF
>TRBV7-8|TRBJ1-5|many|.
TGTGCCAGCAGCTTACAGGTCGGGCAGCCCCAGCATTTT
CASSLQVGQPQHF
>TRBV9|TRBJ2-7|many|TRBD1
TGTGCCAGCAGCGTAGCCGGGACAGGGGCCTACGAGCAGTACTTC
CASSVAGTGAYEQYF
>TRBV11-2|TRBJ1-2|.|TRBD1
TGTGCCAGCAGCTCTACCACAGGGGGTTTTGGCTACACCTTC
CASSSTTGGFGYTF
>TRBV16|TRBJ1-6|many|.
TGTGCCAGCAGCCAATCCGGTCAGGGTGATTCACCCCTCCACTTT
CASSQSGQGDSPLHF